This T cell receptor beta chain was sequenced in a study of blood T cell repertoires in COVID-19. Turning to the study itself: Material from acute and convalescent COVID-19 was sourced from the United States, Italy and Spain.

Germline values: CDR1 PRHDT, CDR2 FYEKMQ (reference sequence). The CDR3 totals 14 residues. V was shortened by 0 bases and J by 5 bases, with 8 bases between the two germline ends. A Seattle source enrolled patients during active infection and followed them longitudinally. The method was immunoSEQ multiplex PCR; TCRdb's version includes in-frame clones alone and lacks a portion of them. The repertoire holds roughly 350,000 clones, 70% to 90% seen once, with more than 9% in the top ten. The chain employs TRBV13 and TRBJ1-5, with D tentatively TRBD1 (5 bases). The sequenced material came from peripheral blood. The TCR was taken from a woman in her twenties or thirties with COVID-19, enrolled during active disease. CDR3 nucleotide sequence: TGTGCCAGCAGCTTAGGGGGGGGTCATCAGCCCCAGCATTTT. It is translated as CASSLGGGHQPQHF.